Below, 5 T cell receptor beta chains from the same sample are listed, as sequenced in a study of T-cell memory formation after mild COVID-19 (dated by TCRdb to the early 2020s). Library method: 5' RACE. The instrument was an Illumina NovaSeq 6000. TCRdb reanalyzed the raw reads on its own, using fastp at Q25 for trimming and MiXCR for clone calling, and kept in-frame beta chains. CDR3 protein duplicates are merged, each entry listing the most common genes and DNA. Within this sample are more than 70,000 distinct CDR3 sequences, with about 14% of them counted one time only. The top ten constitute 31% of the sample. The sequencing input was PBMCs or a T cell subset sorted from them (not recorded which). The receptors shown here come from an adult woman who had mild COVID-19 (a few samples of this study predate the infection). The sample titles of this study are shuffled in the database, so cell type and time point are left out; the donor was told from shared clones.

There are a few counts of this clonotype. This chain uses TRBV12-3 or TRBV12-4 with TRBJ2-1; TRBD2 matches at 8 bases. The CDR3 is made up of 13 amino acids. The ends lost 3 bases at V and 10 bases at J; junction bases unmatched: 5. The CDR3 DNA is TGTGCCAGCAGTTTTGGCGGGGGGTTCGAGCAGTTCTTC. Translating it yields CASSFGGGFEQFF.

In DNA, the CDR3 is TGCAGCGCCCCGGGACTAGCTGGAGAGACCCAGTACTTC. Protein: CSAPGLAGETQYF. The chain is built from TRBV29-1 and TRBJ2-5; TRBD2 agrees at 9 bases. Trimming cost V 7 bases and J 4 bases; bases outside gene matches: 7. Germline loops: CDR1 SQVTM, CDR2 ANQGSEA. There are 13 residues in the CDR3.

The chain has TRBV18 and TRBJ2-7; D is unresolved. The CDR3 has 14 amino acids. Trimming pared 2 bases from V and 2 bases from J, leaving 10 bases between. The V gene's germline CDR1 is KGHSH and CDR2 LQKENI. CDR3 protein: CASSPIGSTYEQYF. The CDR3, as DNA: TGTGCCAGCTCACCAATTGGAAGCACCTACGAGCAGTACTTC.

The V call is TRBV9, the J call TRBJ2-7; D unclear. CDR1 is SGDLS, CDR2 YYNGEE, per germline. This CDR3 spans 15 amino acids. Trimming removed 0 bases from V and 4 bases from J, with 14 bases in between. The DNA for the CDR3 is TGTGCCAGCAGCGTAGGGGATGGGATTCCATACGAGCAGTACTTC. This encodes CASSVGDGIPYEQYF. Full variable domain (remainder filled in from reference TRBV9 and TRBJ2-7): DSGVTQTPKHLITATGQRVTLRCSPRSGDLSVYWYQQSLDQGLQFLIQYYNGEERAKGNILERFSAQQFPDLHSELNLSSLELGDSALYFCASSVGDGIPYEQYFGPGTRLTVT.

The J gene is TRBJ2-1, the V gene TRBV11-3; 7 bases fit TRBD2. Germline CDR1 is SGHNT and CDR2 is YENEEA. Trimming at V came to 3 bases and at J to 7 bases, leaving 9 bases not matched to a gene. This CDR3 has 15 residues. The CDR3 DNA follows: TGTGCCAGCAGCTTTAGGGAGGGAGGTCGAAATGAGCAGTTCTTC. This translates into CASSFREGGRNEQFF.